Following are 14 T cell receptor beta chains from one sample sequenced in a study of T cells after posttransplantation cyclophosphamide listed by TCRdb under 2016. The protocol used for the library was the immunoSEQ multiplex PCR assay. This immuneACCESS table, as held by TCRdb, lists in-frame sequences with V and J called but not all clones. Of the missing ones, under half trace to an unresolved V gene in checked studies; the others have no known cause. The sample has 15,000 to 20,000 clones on record, about 90% of them singletons. The ten largest clones capture 0.45% to 0.65% of the sample. What the treatment or condition label conveys for this sample: high-dose cyclophosphamide on days +3 and +4 as single-agent GVHD prophylaxis. For conditioning, the PTCy patients got busulfan and fludarabine, then a related or unrelated marrow graft, followed by cyclophosphamide on days +3 and +4. The sequenced sample was CD4+ T cells sorted from blood, obtained after allogeneic stem cell transplant with posttransplant cyclophosphamide. The source is a male patient between 55 and 70 years old who received an allogeneic stem cell transplant from a related donor and was CMV-positive. A transplant means some T cells may be of graft donor rather than patient origin.

The V gene is TRBV7-6, the J gene TRBJ1-2, with TRBD1 identical over 7 bases. The germline CDR1 and CDR2 sequences are SGHVS and FNYEAQ. V shed 5 bases, J shed 7 bases, and the junction held 16 bases outside the gene matches. The CDR3 has 16 amino acids. CDR3 nucleotides: TGTGCCAGCAGCCCCTCCGGGACAGAAGGATCGTTTGGCTACACCTTC. Its protein product is CASSPSGTEGSFGYTF.

The chain combines TRBV5-1 with TRBJ2-1, with 10 bases that match TRBD1. CDR1 and CDR2 (germline): SGHRS, YFSETQ. Germline trimming cut 3 bases from V and 6 bases from J; bases unmatched to any gene: 15. The CDR3 runs to 18 residues. For the CDR3, the DNA is TGCGCCAGCAGCTGGGACAGGGGACTCGAAGCGTTCGCCAATGAGCAGTTCTTC. As protein: CASSWDRGLEAFANEQFF.

This rearrangement joins TRBV5-1 to TRBJ2-5; 8 positions agree with TRBD1. Losses at the gene ends were 4 bases for V and 5 bases for J; bases not matched to a gene: 7. This CDR3 has 14 residues. The germline CDR1 and CDR2 sequences are SGHRS and YFSETQ. CDR3 DNA: TGCGCCAGCAGCCTCCGGACAGGGATGGAGACCCAGTACTTC. Protein: CASSLRTGMETQYF.

The rearrangement joins TRBV7-3 to TRBJ2-1; D is perhaps TRBD1 (6 bases). Trimming removed 5 bases from V and 4 bases from J, with 15 bases in between. CDR1 is SGHTA and CDR2 is FQGTGA in the germline V gene. This CDR3 has 15 amino acids. The CDR3 here is CASSPGTPIYNEQFF. The CDR3 DNA follows: TGTGCCAGCAGCCCCGGGACACCTATATACAATGAGCAGTTCTTC.

The J gene is TRBJ1-4, the V gene TRBV29-1; D unclear. The germline V and J ends were trimmed by 7 bases and 5 bases, with 14 bases remaining between them. CDR3 length: 13 residues. Per the germline V gene, CDR1 is SQVTM and CDR2 is ANQGSEA. The CDR3 is CSATGIQNEKLFF. The DNA for the CDR3 is TGCAGCGCCACCGGGATCCAAAATGAAAAACTGTTTTTT.

The V and J genes are TRBV27 and TRBJ2-7; TRBD2 agrees at 8 bases. This CDR3 has 13 residues. V shed 9 bases and J 6 bases; nucleotides not matched to a gene: 10. Germline CDR1 and CDR2: MNHEY and SMNVEV (reference sequence). The CDR3 region is CASSSGGRGEQYF. The CDR3 DNA reads as TGTGCCAGTTCAAGCGGGGGCCGAGGCGAGCAGTACTTC.

A single count supports this clone. This chain links TRBV2 with TRBJ2-5; 10 nucleotides agree with TRBD2. Unmatched junction bases numbered 10, after V lost 4 bases and J lost 5 bases. Per germline, CDR1 SNHLY and CDR2 FYNNEI. This CDR3 contains 16 residues. CDR3 nucleotides: TGTGCCAGCAGTGTGGGAATAGCGGGGGGTGGTGAGACCCAGTACTTC. Its protein is CASSVGIAGGGETQYF.

This rearrangement joins TRBV7-2 to TRBJ2-7, with D tentatively TRBD2 (5 bases). Germline loops: CDR1 SGHTA, CDR2 FQGNSA. This CDR3 comprises 15 residues. The V end was cut by 0 bases, the J end by 3 bases, with 12 bases between. Written as DNA, the CDR3 is TGTGCCAGCAGCTTAGCCGGGGAAAGTCTCTACGAGCAGTACTTC. Amino acid sequence: CASSLAGESLYEQYF.

The V and J genes are TRBV7-9 and TRBJ2-1; 7 nucleotides agree with TRBD2. Trimming took 5 bases from V and 9 from J; bases not matched to a gene: 16. The CDR3 is 16 amino acids. Germline lookup yields CDR1 SEHNR and CDR2 FQNEAQ (reference sequence). As DNA, the CDR3 is TGTGCCAGCAGCCCCCGGAAGGGTCCTCCTAGCGGTGAGCAGTTCTTC. Its protein product is CASSPRKGPPSGEQFF.

This clone was recorded once. The chain employs TRBV9 and TRBJ1-2; 9 bases match TRBD1. J gave up 6 bases and V 4 bases, and 10 bases lay outside the gene matches. From germline, CDR1 is SGDLS and CDR2 YYNGEE. There are 15 residues in the CDR3. The CDR3 loop is CASSPADRGPHGYTF. CDR3 nucleotides: TGTGCCAGCAGCCCAGCGGACAGGGGACCCCATGGCTACACCTTC.

This clone was found once. The genes are TRBV7-8 and TRBJ2-5; tentative D call: TRBD2 (7 bases). Germline V lookup: CDR1 SGHVS, CDR2 FQNEAQ. With 6 bases removed from V and 0 bases from J, the gap between germline ends came to 14 bases. This CDR3 spans 15 amino acids. CDR3 nucleotide sequence: TGTGCCAGCAGAGTCTGGGGGGGCCACCAAGAGACCCAGTACTTC. It codes for CASRVWGGHQETQYF.

The genes are TRBV27 and TRBJ1-4; D unclear. Per germline, CDR1 MNHEY and CDR2 SMNVEV (reference sequence). CDR3 length equals 16 residues. The ends were cut back, 6 bases at V and 3 bases at J, with 17 bases in the middle. CDR3 amino acids: CASSGNYYRANEKLFF. The CDR3 DNA reads TGTGCCAGCAGCGGTAATTATTATCGGGCTAATGAAAAACTGTTTTTT.

The J gene is TRBJ1-1, the V gene TRBV19; D gene uncertain. CDR3 length equals 11 residues. CDR1 is LNHDA and CDR2 is SQIVND in the germline V gene (reference sequence). Trimming left V 3 bases short and J 7 bases short, with 6 bases between. CDR3 in DNA: TGTGCCAGTAGTATCGCTAGTGAAGCTTTCTTT. Its protein product is CASSIASEAFF.

The V gene is TRBV5-4, the J gene TRBJ1-6, with 10 bases fitting TRBD1. This CDR3 has 16 residues. Germline V CDR1 and CDR2: SGHNT, YYREEE (reference sequence). Trimming cost V 0 bases and J 8 bases; bases outside gene matches: 5. The CDR3 bases are TGTGCCAGCAGCTTGGTTCCGGGACAGGGGCATTCACCCCTCCACTTT. This encodes CASSLVPGQGHSPLHF.